The sequence of this TCR beta chain was determined in a study of T cell changes during pregnancy in multiple sclerosis. TCRdb keeps only in-frame clones here, not all; method: immunoSEQ multiplex PCR. The repertoire includes 32,000 or so clones, about 89% of them detected once, and about 3% sits in the top ten. The CDR3 is made up of 15 amino acids. V gave up 0 bases and J gave up 5 bases; unmatched junction bases: 3. From germline, CDR1 is KGHSH and CDR2 LQKENI. The receptor comes from a female donor in good health, enrolled as a control in a pregnancy study. The genes are TRBV18 and TRBJ2-5, with 10 bases that match TRBD2. The specimen comprised CD4+ T cells from peripheral blood mononuclear cells, sampled in the third trimester of pregnancy. CDR3: CASSPPGLALETQYF. The CDR3 bases are TGTGCCAGCTCACCACCGGGACTAGCGTTGGAGACCCAGTACTTC. Based on the CDR3 plus reference TRBV18 and TRBJ2-5, the full variable domain is NAGVMQNPRHLVRRRGQEARLRCSPMKGHSHVYWYRQLPEEGLKFMVYLQKENIIDESGMPKERFSAEFPKEGPSILRIQQVVRGDSAAYFCASSPPGLALETQYFGPGTRLLVL.